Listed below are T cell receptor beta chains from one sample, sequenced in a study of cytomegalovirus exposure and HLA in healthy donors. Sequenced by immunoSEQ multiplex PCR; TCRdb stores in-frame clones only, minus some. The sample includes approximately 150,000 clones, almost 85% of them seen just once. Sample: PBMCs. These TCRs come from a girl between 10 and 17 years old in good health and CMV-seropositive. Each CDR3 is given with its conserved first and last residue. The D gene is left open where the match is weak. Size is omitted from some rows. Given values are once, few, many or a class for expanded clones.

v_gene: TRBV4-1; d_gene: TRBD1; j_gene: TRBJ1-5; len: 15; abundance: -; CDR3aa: CASSFLTGGGQPQHF; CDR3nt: TGCGCCAGCAGCTTCCTGACAGGGGGCGGTCAGCCCCAGCATTTT
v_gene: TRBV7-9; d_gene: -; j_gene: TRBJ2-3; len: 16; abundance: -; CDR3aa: CASSPEAGPDTDTQYF; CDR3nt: TGTGCCAGCAGTCCCGAAGCGGGCCCCGACACAGATACGCAGTATTTT
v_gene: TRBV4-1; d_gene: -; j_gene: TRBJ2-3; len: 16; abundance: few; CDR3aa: CASSLVGLLSTDTQYF; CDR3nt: TGCGCCAGCAGCCTAGTGGGACTTTTAAGCACAGATACGCAGTATTTT
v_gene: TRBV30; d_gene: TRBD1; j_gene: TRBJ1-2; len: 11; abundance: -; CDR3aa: CASDRVRGYTF; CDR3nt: TGTGCCTCAGACAGGGTACGCGGCTACACCTTC
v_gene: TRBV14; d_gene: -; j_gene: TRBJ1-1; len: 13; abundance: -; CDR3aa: CASSPQMNTEAFF; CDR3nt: TGTGCCAGCAGCCCTCAGATGAACACTGAAGCTTTCTTT
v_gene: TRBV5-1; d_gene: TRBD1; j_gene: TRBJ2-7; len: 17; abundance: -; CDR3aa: CASSSSVDRASSYEQYF; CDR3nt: TGCGCCAGCAGCTCTTCCGTCGACAGGGCCAGCTCCTACGAGCAGTACTTC
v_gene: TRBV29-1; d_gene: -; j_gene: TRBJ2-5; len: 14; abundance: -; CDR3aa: CSVDAGASQETQYF; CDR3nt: TGCAGCGTTGACGCAGGCGCCAGCCAAGAGACCCAGTACTTC
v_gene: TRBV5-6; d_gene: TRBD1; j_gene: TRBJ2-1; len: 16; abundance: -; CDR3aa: CASSPGTGGSYNEQFF; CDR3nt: TGTGCCAGCAGCCCTGGGACAGGGGGCTCCTACAATGAGCAGTTCTTC
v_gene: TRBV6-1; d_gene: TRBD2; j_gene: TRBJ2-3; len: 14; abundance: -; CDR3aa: CASSPRGWTDTQYF; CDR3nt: TGTGCCAGCAGTCCGCGGGGGTGGACAGATACGCAGTATTTT
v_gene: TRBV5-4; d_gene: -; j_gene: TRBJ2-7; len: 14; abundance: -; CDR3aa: CASSISFADYEQYF; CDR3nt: TGTGCCAGCAGCATAAGTTTTGCGGACTACGAGCAGTACTTC
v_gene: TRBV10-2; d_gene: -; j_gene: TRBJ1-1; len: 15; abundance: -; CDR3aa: CASSPGPRGPSEAFF; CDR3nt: TGCGCCAGCAGTCCTGGCCCCCGAGGGCCCAGTGAAGCTTTCTTT
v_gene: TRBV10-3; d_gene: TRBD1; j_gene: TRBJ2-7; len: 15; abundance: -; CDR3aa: CAIRTGTDATYEQYF; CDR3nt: TGTGCCATCAGAACCGGGACAGATGCCACCTACGAGCAGTACTTC
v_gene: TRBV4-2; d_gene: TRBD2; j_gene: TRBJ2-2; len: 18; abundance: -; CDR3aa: CASSPGLAGGPNTGELFF; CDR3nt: TGTGCCAGCAGCCCGGGACTAGCGGGGGGGCCGAACACCGGGGAGCTGTTTTTT
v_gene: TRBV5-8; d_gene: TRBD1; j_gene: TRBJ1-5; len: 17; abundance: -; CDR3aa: CASSLKTGIYSNQPQHF; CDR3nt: TGTGCCAGCAGCTTGAAGACAGGGATTTATAGCAATCAGCCCCAGCATTTT
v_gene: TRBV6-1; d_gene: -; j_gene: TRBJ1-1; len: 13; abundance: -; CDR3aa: CASSERRRAEAFF; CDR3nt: TGTGCCAGCAGTGAAAGGAGGAGGGCTGAAGCTTTCTTT
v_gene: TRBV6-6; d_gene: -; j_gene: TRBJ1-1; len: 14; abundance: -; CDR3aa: CASRPRQQNTEAFF; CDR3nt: TGTGCCAGCAGACCTAGACAGCAGAACACTGAAGCTTTCTTT
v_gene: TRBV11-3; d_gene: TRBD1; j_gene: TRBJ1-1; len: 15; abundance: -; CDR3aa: CASSYDGQGAKGAFF; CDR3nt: TGTGCCAGCAGCTACGACGGACAGGGGGCAAAGGGAGCTTTCTTT
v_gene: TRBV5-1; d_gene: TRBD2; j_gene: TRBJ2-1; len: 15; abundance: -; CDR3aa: CASSGSGESYNEQFF; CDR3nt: TGCGCCAGCAGCGGTAGCGGGGAGAGCTACAATGAGCAGTTCTTC
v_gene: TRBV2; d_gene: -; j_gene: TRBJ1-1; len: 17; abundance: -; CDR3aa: CASSGGLANTSNTEAFF; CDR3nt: TGTGCCAGCAGTGGAGGATTAGCAAACACTTCGAATACTGAAGCTTTCTTT
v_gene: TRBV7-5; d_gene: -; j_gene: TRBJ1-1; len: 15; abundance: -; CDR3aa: CARSVLQGSRPEAFF; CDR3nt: TGTGCCAGAAGCGTATTACAGGGTTCTCGGCCTGAAGCTTTCTTT
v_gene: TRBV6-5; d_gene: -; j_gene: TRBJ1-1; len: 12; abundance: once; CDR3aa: CASYRSNTEAFF; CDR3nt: TGTGCCAGCTATCGGTCTAACACTGAAGCTTTCTTT
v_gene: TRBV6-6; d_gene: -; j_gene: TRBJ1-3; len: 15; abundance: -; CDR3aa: CASAIGQFSGNTIYF; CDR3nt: TGTGCCAGCGCGATCGGACAGTTCTCTGGAAACACCATATATTTT
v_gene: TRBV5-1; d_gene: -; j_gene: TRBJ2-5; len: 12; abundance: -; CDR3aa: CASSLEQETQYF; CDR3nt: TGCGCCAGCAGCTTAGAGCAAGAGACCCAGTACTTC
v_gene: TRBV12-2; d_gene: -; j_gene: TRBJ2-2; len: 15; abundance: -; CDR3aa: CASRLAAGGIGELFF; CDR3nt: TGTGCAAGTCGCTTAGCGGCAGGGGGCATCGGGGAGCTGTTTTTT
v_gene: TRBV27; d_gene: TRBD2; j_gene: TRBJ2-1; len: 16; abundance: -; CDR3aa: CASSLFYGGEGNEQFF; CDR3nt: TGTGCCAGCAGTTTATTTTACGGGGGGGAGGGGAATGAGCAGTTCTTC
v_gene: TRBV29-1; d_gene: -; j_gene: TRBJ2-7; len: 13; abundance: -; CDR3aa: CSVEGVRAGEQYF; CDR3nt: TGCAGCGTTGAAGGGGTCAGGGCAGGGGAGCAGTACTTC
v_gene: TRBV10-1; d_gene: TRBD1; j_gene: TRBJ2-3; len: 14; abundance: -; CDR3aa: CASSTRQGTDTQYF; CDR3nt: TGCGCCAGCTCGACCCGACAGGGGACAGATACGCAGTATTTT
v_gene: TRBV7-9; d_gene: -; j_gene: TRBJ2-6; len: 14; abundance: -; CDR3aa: CASEGVGGANVLTF; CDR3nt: TGTGCCAGCGAGGGAGTAGGTGGGGCCAACGTCCTGACTTTC
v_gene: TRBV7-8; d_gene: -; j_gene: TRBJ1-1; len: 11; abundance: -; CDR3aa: CASSTGSEAFF; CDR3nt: TGTGCCAGCAGTACAGGGTCTGAAGCTTTCTTT
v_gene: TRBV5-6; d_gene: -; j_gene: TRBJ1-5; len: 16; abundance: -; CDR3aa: CASSPWGEGSNQPQHF; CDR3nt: TGTGCCAGCAGCCCGTGGGGGGAGGGGAGCAATCAGCCCCAGCATTTT
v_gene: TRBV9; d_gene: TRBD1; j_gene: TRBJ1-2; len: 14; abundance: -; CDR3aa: CASSGQGSLSGYTF; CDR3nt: TGTGCCAGCAGCGGACAGGGTAGTCTGTCTGGCTACACCTTC
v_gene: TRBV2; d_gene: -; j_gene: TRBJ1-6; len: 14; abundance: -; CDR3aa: CATSRGFDNSPLHF; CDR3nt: TGTGCCACCAGTCGGGGGTTCGATAATTCACCCCTCCACTTT
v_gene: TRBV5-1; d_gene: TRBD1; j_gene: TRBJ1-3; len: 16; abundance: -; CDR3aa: CASSSPGQGPGDTIYF; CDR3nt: TGCGCCAGCAGCTCACCAGGACAGGGCCCTGGAGACACCATATATTTT
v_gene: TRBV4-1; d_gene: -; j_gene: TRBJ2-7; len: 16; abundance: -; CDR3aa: CASSTNPLRRDYEQYF; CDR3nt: TGCGCCAGCAGCACCAACCCACTGAGACGGGACTACGAGCAGTACTTC
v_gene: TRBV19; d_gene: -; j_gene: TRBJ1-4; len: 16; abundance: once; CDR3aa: CASSAGESATNEKLFF; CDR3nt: TGTGCCAGTAGTGCCGGGGAGTCAGCAACTAATGAAAAACTGTTTTTT
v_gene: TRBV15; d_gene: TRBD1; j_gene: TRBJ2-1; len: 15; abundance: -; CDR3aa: CATSGPDRGFEEQFF; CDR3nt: TGTGCCACCAGCGGACCGGACAGGGGGTTCGAAGAGCAGTTCTTC
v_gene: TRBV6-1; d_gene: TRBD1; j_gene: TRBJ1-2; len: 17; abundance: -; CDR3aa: CASSGTGSVFSNYGYTF; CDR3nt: TGTGCCAGCAGTGGGACAGGTTCGGTCTTCTCTAACTATGGCTACACCTTC
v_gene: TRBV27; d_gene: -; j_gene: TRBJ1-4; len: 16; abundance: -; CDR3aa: CASSNQGFRANEKLFF; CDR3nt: TGTGCCAGCAGTAATCAGGGGTTCAGGGCTAATGAAAAACTGTTTTTT
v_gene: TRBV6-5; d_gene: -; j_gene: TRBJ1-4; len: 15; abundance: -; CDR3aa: CASSLTESGGEKLFF; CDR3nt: TGTGCCAGCAGTTTAACCGAATCCGGGGGTGAAAAACTGTTTTTT
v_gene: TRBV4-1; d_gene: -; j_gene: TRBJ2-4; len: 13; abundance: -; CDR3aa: CASSSPWRNIQYF; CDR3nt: TGCGCCAGCAGCTCTCCTTGGAGGAACATTCAGTACTTC
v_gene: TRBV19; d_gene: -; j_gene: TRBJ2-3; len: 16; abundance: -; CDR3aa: CASSNTGGSSTDTQYF; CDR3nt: TGTGCCAGTAGTAATACGGGGGGCTCTAGCACAGATACGCAGTATTTT